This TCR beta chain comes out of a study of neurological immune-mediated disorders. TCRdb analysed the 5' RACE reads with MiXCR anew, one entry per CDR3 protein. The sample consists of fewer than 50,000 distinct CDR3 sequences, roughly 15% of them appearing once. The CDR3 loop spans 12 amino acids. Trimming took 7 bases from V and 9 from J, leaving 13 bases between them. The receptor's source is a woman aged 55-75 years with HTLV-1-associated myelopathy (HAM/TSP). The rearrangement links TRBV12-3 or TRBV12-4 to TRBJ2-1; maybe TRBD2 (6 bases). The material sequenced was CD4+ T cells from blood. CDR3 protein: CASNGEASEQFF. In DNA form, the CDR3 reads TGTGCCAGCAATGGGGAGGCAAGTGAGCAGTTCTTC.